The clone carrying this TCR beta chain was seen many times. Its antigen is undetermined. cDNA synthesis was performed by 5'RACE with 10-nucleotide random UMIs. Per sequencing run, 15-18 subjects together gave over 190 million TCR-beta sequences. TCRdb re-called the 5' RACE reads through MiXCR, storing one row per CDR3 protein. Counted here are around 97,000 distinct CDR3 sequences, more than 10% occurring once; the ten biggest clones make up 2.5% to 4%. CDR3 length equals 15 residues. Germline CDR1 and CDR2: MGHRA and YSYEKL. The V end was cut by 0 bases, the J end by 8 bases, with 16 bases between. The data are from a study of neurological immune-mediated disorders. Whole-study findings and limits: Whereas HTLV-1-associated myelopathy showed the most TCR clonal expansion, multiple sclerosis showed the least, with levels below those of healthy controls. The expanded clones of different subjects shared no CDR3 amino acid sequences (suggesting private repertoires in all groups).

Time point here: longitudinal time-point 3. The V call is TRBV4-1, the J call TRBJ1-2, with D maybe TRBD1 (5 bases). The sequencing input was PBMCs. The source is a female donor with HTLV-1-associated myelopathy (HAM/TSP). CDR3 bases: TGCGCCAGCAGCCAAGATCTAGGGGAGGGAAGAGGCTACACCTTC. Its translation: CASSQDLGEGRGYTF.